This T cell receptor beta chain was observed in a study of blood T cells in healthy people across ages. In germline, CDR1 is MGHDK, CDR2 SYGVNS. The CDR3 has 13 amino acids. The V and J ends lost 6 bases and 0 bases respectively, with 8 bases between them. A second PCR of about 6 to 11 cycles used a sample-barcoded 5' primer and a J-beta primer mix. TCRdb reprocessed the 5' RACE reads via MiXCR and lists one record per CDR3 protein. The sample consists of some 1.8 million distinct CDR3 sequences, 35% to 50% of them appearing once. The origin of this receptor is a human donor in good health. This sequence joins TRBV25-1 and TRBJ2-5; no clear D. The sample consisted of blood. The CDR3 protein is CASRGFDQETQYF. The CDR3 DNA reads TGTGCCAGCAGGGGGTTTGACCAAGAGACCCAGTACTTC.